The 26 T cell receptor beta chains listed next were all sequenced from one sample in a study of T-cell memory formation after mild COVID-19 (dated by TCRdb to the early 2020s). The library came from 5' RACE. Data came from an Illumina NovaSeq 6000. The public sequencing data were trimmed at Q25 with fastp and processed into clonotypes with MiXCR by TCRdb, which kept only in-frame beta chains. Records with the same CDR3 protein are collapsed into one entry carrying the most frequent genes and DNA. The sample table holds around 200,000 distinct CDR3 sequences, of which 20% to 25% were seen once. The top ten clones comprise about 23% of the sample. The sample taken for sequencing was PBMCs or a T cell subset sorted from them (not recorded which). These receptors all come from an adult woman who had mild COVID-19 (a few samples of this study predate the infection). The sample titles of this study are shuffled in the database, so cell type and time point are left out; the donor was told from shared clones.

The V call is TRBV29-1, the J call TRBJ2-5; D perhaps matches TRBD2 (6 bases). V lost 5 bases and J 5 bases, leaving 15 bases between the germline ends. CDR3 size: 13 residues. Germline lookup yields CDR1 SQVTM and CDR2 ANQGSEA. For the CDR3, the DNA is TGCAGCGTTTTAGGGCGGGGTTGGGAGACCCAGTACTTC. This encodes CSVLGRGWETQYF.

CDR3 amino acids: CASSSGGSSNEQFF. The CDR3 bases are TGTGCCAGCAGCTCCGGCGGGAGTTCCAATGAGCAGTTCTTC. The chain has TRBV9 and TRBJ2-1; 7 bases map to TRBD2. The CDR3 sequence is 14 residues long. CDR1 SGDLS and CDR2 YYNGEE come from the germline V gene. The trim removed 4 bases at V and 6 bases at J, leaving 7 bases unmatched.

This clonotype appeared a few times. The chain couples TRBV20-1 to TRBJ2-2; D is unresolved. Germline V gene data show CDR1 as DFQATT and CDR2 as SNEGSKA (reference sequence). This CDR3 has 13 amino acids. The V gene lost 0 bases and the J gene lost 4 bases, with 6 bases spanning the gap. The DNA of the CDR3 is TGCAGTGCTAGAGAATCCGGCACCGGGGAGCTGTTTTTT. It yields the protein CSARESGTGELFF.

The rearrangement joins TRBV29-1 to TRBJ2-4; D perhaps matches TRBD2 (5 bases). Trimming cost V 4 bases and J 6 bases, with 13 bases left between them. The CDR3 totals 13 residues. CDR1 is SQVTM, CDR2 ANQGSEA, per germline. The CDR3 sequence is CSVVSPEGNIQYF. CDR3 bases: TGCAGCGTTGTTAGTCCTGAGGGAAACATTCAGTACTTC.

V gene TRBV7-2 combines with J gene TRBJ2-1; D unresolved. The CDR3 contains 14 residues. Trimming removed 6 bases at V and 4 bases at J, with 13 bases between. The germline V gene has CDR1 SGHTA and CDR2 FQGNSA. The CDR3 sequence: CASRGNGLYNEQFF. CDR3 in DNA: TGTGCCAGCAGAGGGAATGGGCTATACAATGAGCAGTTCTTC.

The V gene is TRBV4-2, the J gene TRBJ2-2; 11 nucleotides line up with TRBD2. CDR3 length: 16 amino acids. The germline V gene encodes CDR1 LGHNA and CDR2 YNFKEQ. Trimming took 4 bases from V and 6 from J; bases not matched to a gene: 7. The chain's CDR3 is CASSLSGTSGAGELFF. The CDR3 DNA reads TGTGCCAGCAGCCTAAGCGGGACTAGCGGAGCCGGGGAGCTGTTTTTT.

The genes are TRBV20-1 and TRBJ2-3, with no clear D. CDR1 is DFQATT and CDR2 is SNEGSKA in the germline V gene (reference sequence). CDR3 length equals 15 residues. V lost 0 bases to trimming and J lost 4 bases, with 14 bases between them. The CDR3 loop reads CSAREMTITSDTQYF. CDR3 bases: TGCAGTGCTAGAGAGATGACAATAACATCAGATACGCAGTATTTT.

This clonotype was observed a handful of times. The chain links TRBV4-1 to TRBJ1-1; D is unclear. V was cut by 2 bases and J by 2 bases, with 6 bases left in between. The CDR3 has 13 residues. Germline V CDR1 and CDR2: MGHRA, YSYEKL. The CDR3 region is CASSQRENTEAFF. The CDR3, as DNA: TGCGCCAGCAGCCAAAGGGAAAACACTGAAGCTTTCTTT.

This sequence joins TRBV5-1 and TRBJ1-2; D possibly corresponds to TRBD1 (5 bases). CDR3 size: 17 residues. Germline V gene lookup returns CDR1 SGHRS and CDR2 YFSETQ. V gave up 0 bases and J gave up 4 bases, with 19 bases separating them. CDR3 sequence: CASSLEAGSEDIYGYTF. CDR3 DNA sequence: TGCGCCAGCAGCTTGGAGGCAGGGTCTGAGGATATCTATGGCTACACCTTC.

This clonotype was counted a few times. The chain joins TRBV6-6 to TRBJ2-3, with 7 nucleotides matching TRBD2. The CDR3 length is 16 residues. The ends lost 5 bases at V and 3 bases at J; junction bases unmatched: 11. Germline CDR1 and CDR2: MNHNY and SVGAGI (reference sequence). CDR3 in DNA: TGTGCCAGCAGTGAGTGGACCGGGAGGCAAACAGATACGCAGTATTTT. Residues: CASSEWTGRQTDTQYF.

The chain couples TRBV10-3 to TRBJ2-5; D call uncertain. The germline CDR1 and CDR2 sequences are ENHRY and SYGVKD. V lost 3 bases to trimming and J lost 5 bases, with 10 bases between them. CDR3 length: 13 residues. Here the CDR3 reads CAISDHDGETQYF. CDR3 sequence (DNA): TGTGCCATCAGTGATCACGACGGGGAGACCCAGTACTTC.

This chain joins TRBV4-3 and TRBJ1-2, with D possibly TRBD1 on 5 matching bases. CDR3 length: 14 residues. CDR1 is LGHNA and CDR2 is YSLEER in the germline V gene. V shed 1 base and J shed 5 bases, with 11 bases lying between them. CDR3 in amino acids: CASSQVRAKYGYTF. In DNA form, the CDR3 reads TGCGCCAGCAGCCAAGTCAGGGCCAAGTATGGCTACACCTTC.

This clonotype was recorded a few times. The chain is built from TRBV7-9 and TRBJ2-7, with 10 bases lining up with TRBD1. Germline CDR1 reads SEHNR; CDR2 reads FQNEAQ (reference sequence). J lost 6 bases, V lost 5 bases, and 4 bases had no gene match. The CDR3 covers 13 residues. The CDR3 here is CASSRDRGFEQYF. DNA for the CDR3: TGTGCCAGCAGCAGGGACAGGGGATTCGAGCAGTACTTC.

On this clonotype: Germline is not matched at one junction end, which may reflect a read error. V and J are TRBV4-1 and TRBJ2-1; 10 nucleotides agree with TRBD2. Per germline, CDR1 MGHRA and CDR2 YSYEKL. The CDR3 is 16 residues long. The CDR3 DNA is TGCGTCAGCAGCCGAGAATTAGCGGGGGGCAACAATGAGCAGTTCTTC. It encodes CVSSRELAGGNNEQFF.

The table lists this clonotype with a few counts. V usage is TRBV3-1 and J usage is TRBJ2-7, with 9 bases aligning to TRBD1. Germline CDR1 LGHDT, CDR2 YNNKEL (reference sequence). The CDR3 length is 15 residues. V shed 0 bases and J 5 bases; nucleotides not matched to a gene: 5. CDR3 coding DNA: TGTGCCAGCAGCCAAGATGGACAGGGGAGGGACGAGCAGTACTTC. Translating gives CASSQDGQGRDEQYF.

V and J are TRBV7-9 and TRBJ1-1; D is undetermined. Germline V gene sequence: CDR1 SEHNR, CDR2 FQNEAQ (reference sequence). CDR3 size: 14 residues. Trimming pared 4 bases from V and 0 bases from J, leaving 9 bases between. In nucleotides, the CDR3 is TGTGCCAGCAGCTCAATTCTAATGAACACTGAAGCTTTCTTT. Translating it yields CASSSILMNTEAFF.

This chain uses TRBV12-3 or TRBV12-4 with TRBJ2-3; D call uncertain. The CDR3 covers 14 residues. V lost 1 base and J lost 2, with 7 bases in between. The CDR3 spells CASSLVGFTDTQYF. CDR3 in DNA: TGTGCCAGCAGTTTAGTGGGATTCACAGATACGCAGTATTTT.

This clonotype was detected only a few times. The chain couples TRBV11-2 to TRBJ2-2; a weak D match, TRBD2 (5 bases). Looked up from germline, CDR1 is SGHAT and CDR2 is FQNNGV. V was cut by 4 bases and J by 5 bases, with 20 bases left in between. The length of the CDR3 is 17 residues. CDR3 protein: CASSSPGGQDGTGELFF. In nucleotides, the CDR3 is TGTGCCAGCAGCTCCCCCGGAGGCCAGGATGGAACCGGGGAGCTGTTTTTT.

This rearrangement joins TRBV30 to TRBJ2-5; possibly TRBD1 or TRBD2 for D (6 bases each). This CDR3 comprises 14 residues. V lost 2 bases to trimming and J lost 5 bases, with 15 bases between them. Germline V gives CDR1 GTSNPN, CDR2 SVGIG (reference sequence). CDR3 nucleotide sequence: TGTGCCTGGAGTTGGGGGGCCGAGGAGGAGACCCAGTACTTC. Translated: CAWSWGAEEETQYF. The variable domain in full, completed from reference TRBV30 and TRBJ2-5, reads SQTIHQWPATLVQPVGSPLSLECTVEGTSNPNLYWYRQAAGRGLQLLFYSVGIGQISSEVPQNLSASRPQDRQFILSSKKLLLSDSGFYLCAWSWGAEEETQYFGPGTRLLVL.

The chain employs TRBV2 and TRBJ1-1; unclear D gene. Germline V gene data show CDR1 as SNHLY and CDR2 as FYNNEI. The CDR3 runs to 14 residues. The V end lost 7 bases, the J end lost 0 bases, and 12 bases lay between the germline ends. In DNA form, the CDR3 reads TGTGCCAGCAACCCTGGCCCCATGAACACTGAAGCTTTCTTT. Encoded protein: CASNPGPMNTEAFF. The full variable domain, its missing parts supplied by reference TRBV2 and TRBJ1-1, is EPEVTQTPSHQVTQMGQEVILRCVPISNHLYFYWYRQILGQKVEFLVSFYNNEISEKSEIFDDQFSVERPDGSNFTLKIRSTKLEDSAMYFCASNPGPMNTEAFFGQGTRLTVV.

J is TRBJ2-1 and V is TRBV12-3 or TRBV12-4; D uncertain. V gave up 10 bases and J gave up 11 bases, with 6 bases separating them. This CDR3 contains 8 residues. CDR3 region: CATSKQFF. CDR3 nucleotides: TGTGCCACCTCCAAGCAGTTCTTC.

J is TRBJ2-7 and V is TRBV28; no firm D call. Trimming left V 3 bases short and J 0 bases short, with 9 bases between. CDR1 and CDR2 (germline): MDHEN, SYDVKM. CDR3 length: 14 residues. CDR3: CASSFVPSSYEQYF. The DNA for the CDR3 is TGTGCCAGCAGTTTCGTCCCAAGCTCCTACGAGCAGTACTTC.

This clonotype occurred a few times. This chain links TRBV27 with TRBJ2-1; 11 bases map to TRBD2. Germline assignment: CDR1 MNHEY and CDR2 SMNVEV (reference sequence). After removal of 2 bases from V and 10 bases from J, the junction contained 7 bases not matched to a gene. The CDR3 is 15 amino acids. CDR3 sequence reads: CASSLGTSGRGEQFF. The CDR3 DNA is TGTGCCAGCAGTTTAGGTACTAGCGGGAGAGGGGAGCAGTTCTTC.

The rearrangement uses TRBV7-6 and TRBJ2-1, with 11 bases matching TRBD1. This CDR3 region has 14 residues. Unmatched junction bases numbered 5, after V lost 5 bases and J lost 8 bases. Germline V lookup: CDR1 SGHVS, CDR2 FNYEAQ. This CDR3 reads CASSMGQGVDEQFF. The CDR3 nucleotides read TGTGCCAGCAGCATGGGACAGGGGGTCGATGAGCAGTTCTTC.

This chain uses TRBV7-8 with TRBJ1-2; D is unclear. The CDR3 is 15 amino acids. Germline values: CDR1 SGHVS, CDR2 FQNEAQ. Trimming left V 1 base short and J 2 bases short, with 11 bases between. The CDR3 loop is CASSLESPANYGYTF. DNA for the CDR3: TGTGCCAGCAGCTTAGAAAGTCCAGCAAACTATGGCTACACCTTC.

The rearrangement links TRBV12-3 or TRBV12-4 to TRBJ1-1; D ambiguous. With 7 bases removed from V and 0 bases from J, the gap between germline ends came to 12 bases. CDR3 size: 14 residues. This CDR3 reads CASTPEIVNTEAFF. In DNA form, the CDR3 reads TGTGCCAGCACCCCGGAAATCGTGAACACTGAAGCTTTCTTT.